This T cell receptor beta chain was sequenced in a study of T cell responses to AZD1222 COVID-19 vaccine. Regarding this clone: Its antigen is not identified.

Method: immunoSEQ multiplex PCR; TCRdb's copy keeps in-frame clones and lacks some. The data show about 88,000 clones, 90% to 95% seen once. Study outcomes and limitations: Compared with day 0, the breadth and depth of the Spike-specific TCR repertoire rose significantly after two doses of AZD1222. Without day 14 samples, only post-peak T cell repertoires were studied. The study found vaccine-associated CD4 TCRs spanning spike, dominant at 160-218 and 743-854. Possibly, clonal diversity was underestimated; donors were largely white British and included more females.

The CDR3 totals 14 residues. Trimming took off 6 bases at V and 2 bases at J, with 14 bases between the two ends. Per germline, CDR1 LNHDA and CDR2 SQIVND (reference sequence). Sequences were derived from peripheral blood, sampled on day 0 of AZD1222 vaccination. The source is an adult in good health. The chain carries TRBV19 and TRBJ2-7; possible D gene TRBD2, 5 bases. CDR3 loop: CASRLSTTAYEQYF. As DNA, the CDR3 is TGTGCCAGTAGACTATCGACTACCGCCTACGAGCAGTACTTC.